This T cell receptor beta chain originates from a study of cytomegalovirus exposure and HLA in healthy donors. Study in general: Across 350 to 500 genotyped donors, 81% landed in the Caucasian-associated ancestry cluster.

13 Jbeta primers and 60 Vbeta primers were used for the PCR. Assay: immunoSEQ multiplex PCR; the TCRdb copy retains only in-frame clones and omits some. The data show some 150,000 clones, roughly 78% seen once. CDR1 and CDR2 from the germline V gene are SGHTS and YDEGEE. This CDR3 is built from 13 residues. The ends were cut back, 4 bases at V and 0 bases at J, with 7 bases in the middle. Study observations and caveats: V segments that were indistinguishable, TRBV6-2 and TRBV6-3 among them, were omitted from analysis. From TCR beta sequences, most subjects' HLA-A and HLA-B alleles were reportedly predicted accurately.

This clone was picked up a small number of times. As yet, its antigen is unknown. The sequence was collected from a man aged 18 to 30 in good health and CMV-seropositive. The sequenced sample was PBMCs. This chain uses TRBV5-8 with TRBJ1-1, with TRBD1 as a possible D gene (5 bases). CDR3 region: CASSVTVNTEAFF. CDR3 DNA sequence: TGTGCCAGCAGCGTGACAGTGAACACTGAAGCTTTCTTT.